The entry below describes one T cell receptor beta chain. This clone has only a few counts. Its antigen is not yet known. Per-nucleotide qualities are absent, and no much larger clonotype sits a single base away. The method behind the library was the immunoSEQ multiplex PCR assay. The multiplex PCR relied on a mix of 60 forward primers for TCR Vbeta segments and 13 reverse primers for TCR Jbeta segments. The CDR3 region of rearranged TCR beta genes was amplified from genomic DNA with a multiplex PCR assay. Amplified TCR beta libraries were sequenced as 87-base-pair reads on the Illumina HiSeq System. Regarding the original processing steps: A later analysis tallied some 79 million unique TCR beta chains across the 640 or so repertoires, and around 9.9 million of those chains were shared by two or more donors. Raw reads were error-corrected and collapsed into unique sequences with a nearest-neighbor algorithm that merged closely related sequences to remove PCR and sequencing errors. CDR3 sequences were aligned to IMGT reference sequences to assign V, D and J gene segments. For a sequence to be retained, a match of at least six nucleotides to both a V gene segment and a J gene segment was required. A rearrangement counted as productive if the CDR3 had no stop codons and remained in frame with V and J, and every other rearrangement counted as non-productive. CDR3 was defined by IMGT convention, running from the second conserved V-encoded cysteine to the conserved J-encoded phenylalanine. In an earlier analysis of 500 to 650 of the donors, sequences lacking an unambiguous match to a single V gene segment were excluded. An earlier analysis of 500 to 600 of the donors classified V segments as functional when productive rearrangements were above 56.7% and as segregating when the standard deviation between donors was above 5%. A statistical classification framework was built to diagnose cytomegalovirus status from the catalog of TCR beta chain sequences. A later analysis assigned V and J genes by comparing TCR nucleotide sequences with IMGT/GENE-DB human TR gene sequences. A later analysis assigned CDR3 sequences and most-parsimonious VDJ recombination scenarios with the TCRdist pipeline. In a later analysis, every TCR beta chain was defined by the combination of its CDR3 amino acid sequence and its V-gene family, and reads without a unique V-gene family were dropped. In a later analysis, 450 to 600 highly shared, low-generation-probability nucleotide sequences were removed to address suspected cross-contamination and a sequencing artifact. A later analysis calculated a clonal expansion index for each public chain from normalized within-repertoire ranks of inferred template counts. A later analysis computed generation probabilities with a VDJ recombination model fitted to out-of-frame rearrangements, and checked the results against IGoR. In a later analysis, TCR-TCR, TCR-HLA and TCR-CMV co-occurrence was scored with hypergeometric tests, and a repertoire-size bias correction was applied to TCR pairs. False discovery rates were estimated in a later analysis by permuting HLA or CMV assignments 20 times. In a later analysis, co-occurring TCRs were grouped with DBSCAN, and TCRdist sequence similarity was added when clustering was performed within HLA-allele-positive subsets. Co-occurrence clustering excluded repertoires with fewer than 30,000 or more than 120,000 public chains, plus five with anomalous nucleotide sharing. Not all clones reach the TCRdb copy of this immuneACCESS table, which keeps in-frame sequences only. Checked studies attribute under half of the gap to unresolved V genes and leave the rest unexplained. D and trimming were read from the DNA, whereas the V and J calls and clone size are those reported in that table. Here the sample has some 42,000 clones; 45% to 65% occur a single time. The ten largest clones capture 12% of the sample.

The cohort consisted of some 730 healthy bone marrow donors. At the time of sampling, all cohort members were nominally healthy, though unrecorded immune exposures were likely present. Of the roughly 720 cohort members, roughly 300 had positive CMV serostatus and roughly 350 had negative CMV serostatus, and CMV serostatus was not recorded for the donor. Each donor provided a peripheral blood sample, and peripheral blood mononuclear cells were used for TCR beta sequencing. Genomic DNA was extracted from the blood cell samples with the Qiagen DNeasy Blood Extraction Kit. CDR1 and CDR2 are read off the germline V gene (reference sequence) as SEHNR and FQNEAQ. V and J are truncated by 4 bases and 2 bases respectively, leaving an intervening sequence of 25 bases. Taken from cysteine to phenylalanine, the CDR3 has 19 residues. This entry keeps only the CDR3 DNA: 57 bases, framed from base 1. The sample comes from a study of cytomegalovirus exposure and HLA in healthy donors (dated 2017 in TCRdb). About the investigation overall: An earlier analysis of 587 of the donors reported about 260 Gb of sequence data and 117 million unique TCR beta sequences obtained from roughly 170 million T cells. Approximately 330 gigabases of sequencing data and tens of millions of unique TCR sequences made up an early release that covered some 640 HLA-typed donors. Of the 300 to 450 genotyped donors, approximately 83% fell in the genetic ancestry cluster associated with self-reported Caucasian donors. The study was designed to test whether signatures of past pathogen exposure could be identified by cataloging public T cell receptors. The T cell repertoires of several hundred subjects were profiled by immunosequencing and related to cytomegalovirus serostatus. Besides the first cohort of 666 subjects, a separate validation cohort made up of 95 to 150 different subjects was used. To predict cytomegalovirus infection status, the study combined high-throughput TCR immunosequencing, statistical association of individual TCRs with disease status, and machine learning. A later analysis re-analyzed previously published TCR beta repertoires from roughly 600 donors and added high-resolution HLA genotyping to study TCR occurrence patterns. The later analysis used no new phenotypic data to find candidate immune exposures, relying instead on TCR beta sequences and their occurrence across donors. An earlier analysis of about 600 of the donors used high-throughput TCR beta sequencing to judge whether each TCR beta V gene segment behaved as functional or pseudogenic. Donor age, sex, ethnicity and CMV serostatus were collected together with the repertoire data. A later genetic analysis took genome-wide SNP genotypes for 398 of the 666 donors and used that subset as a discovery cohort. All discovery cohort repertoires had been generated on a single sequencing platform. HLA typing included class I and class II loci at four-digit resolution. The number of typed donors differed by locus: about 629-630 for A, B, C, DRB1 and DQB1; 500 to 550 for DQA1; around 580 for DPA1; and approximately 450 for DPB1. Because of strong linkage in the cohort, roughly five DR-DQ haplotypes were treated as single units for association and clustering. Among a few hundred genotyped donors of the cohort, an average of about 240,000 unique TCR beta nucleotide sequences were sequenced per donor, around 18% of them non-productive. What the research found in general, with its limitations: Most TCR sequences were observed very rarely across donors, whereas some public TCRs were present in many individuals. According to a later genetic analysis, donors in an Asian-associated ancestry cluster had fewer N-insertions in productive TCRs than the approximately 630-donor mean. Correlated functional status among segregating V segments might reflect linkage disequilibrium, but an unknown experimental factor could not be ruled out. According to a later analysis, TCR association rates differed among HLA loci, with DRB1 alleles showing the most associated TCRs and HLA-C alleles showing the fewest. The 87-base-pair reads could not distinguish some IMGT-functional V segments, including TRBV6-2 and TRBV6-3, so those segments were excluded. In an earlier analysis of fewer than 750 of the donors, most TCR beta V segments were observed in productive rearrangements about 87% or about 30% of the time, broadly matching IMGT annotations. A later analysis reported that several top co-occurrence clusters appeared linked to parvovirus B19, influenza, CMV and Epstein-Barr virus. A later analysis associated roughly 17,000 TCR beta sequences with specific HLA alleles at a false discovery rate of 0.05. The presence/absence analyses assumed that sequencing depth was roughly uniform across donors, and that assumption may not be true. A later analysis found that most CMV-associated TCR beta chains appeared HLA-restricted, with HLA associations seemingly driven largely by CMV exposure. A group of highly shared sequence variants was considered likely to be a technical artifact of the sequencing pipeline. A total of 150 to 200 TCR beta chains were listed by the study as associated with cytomegalovirus. The authors suggested that the approach could potentially be extended to other disease states and immunological phenotypes. For the cohort, immune exposure information was limited to CMV serostatus. When HLA alleles, especially DR and DQ, strongly co-occurred, attributing TCR associations to individual alleles was difficult. Because counts were too low, roughly 17 rarely observed V segments, including chromosome 9 orphons, were left out of the earlier analysis of about 620 of the donors. V-gene and J-gene trimming of TCR beta chains was associated with a missense DCLRE1C variant in a later genetic analysis, and the association was replicated in an independent cohort. The cohort was sequenced for TCR beta chains only, and without alpha or paired-chain data the features that could be detected were limited. In vitro tests confirmed that a few of the cytomegalovirus-associated TCR beta chains recognize cytomegalovirus antigens. A further reported finding was that TCR beta sequences accurately predicted the HLA-A and HLA-B alleles for most subjects in the first cohort. Because some donors lacked HLA typing at each locus, the association tests relied only on the typed subset. The classifier was reported to diagnose cytomegalovirus status with high specificity and sensitivity in both the original and validation cohorts. In a later analysis, HLA-associated TCR beta chains showed more clonal expansion and lower generation probabilities than non-associated chains that were equally common.

Recombination connected TRBV7-9 to TRBJ2-3, with TRBD2 tentatively as D gene (6 bases match). Sequencing used PBMCs. The TCR originated in a human donor in good health. The DNA reads as follows: TGTGCCAGCAGCTCCCGGGGCGGGAAGCGGCTTCTACTCACAGATACGCAGTATTTT. The translation is CASSSRGGKRLLLTDTQYF.